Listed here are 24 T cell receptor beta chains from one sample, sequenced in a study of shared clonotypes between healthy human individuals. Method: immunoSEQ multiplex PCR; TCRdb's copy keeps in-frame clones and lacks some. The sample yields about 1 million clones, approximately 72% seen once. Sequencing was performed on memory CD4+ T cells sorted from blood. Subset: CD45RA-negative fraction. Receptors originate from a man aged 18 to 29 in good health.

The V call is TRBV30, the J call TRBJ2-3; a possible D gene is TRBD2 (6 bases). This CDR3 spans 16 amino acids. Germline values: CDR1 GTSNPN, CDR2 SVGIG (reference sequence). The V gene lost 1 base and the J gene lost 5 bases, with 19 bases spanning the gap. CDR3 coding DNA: TGTGCCTGGAGTGGATTCCGGGCCCACGGGGGAGATACGCAGTATTTT. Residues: CAWSGFRAHGGDTQYF.

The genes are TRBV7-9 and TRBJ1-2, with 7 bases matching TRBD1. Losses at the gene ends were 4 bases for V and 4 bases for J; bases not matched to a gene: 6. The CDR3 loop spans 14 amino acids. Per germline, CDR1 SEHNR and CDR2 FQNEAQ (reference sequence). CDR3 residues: CASSSPGQFYGYTF. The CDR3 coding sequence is TGTGCCAGCAGCTCCCCGGGACAGTTCTATGGCTACACCTTC.

CDR3 sequence (DNA): TGTGCCAGCAGTCCACCAGGTGCGAACACCGGGGAGCTGTTTTTT. Translation: CASSPPGANTGELFF. The V gene is TRBV5-4, the J gene TRBJ2-2; no clear D gene. Trimming removed 5 bases at V and 0 bases at J, with 11 bases between. Germline-derived CDR1 and CDR2 are SGHNT and YYREEE (reference sequence). The length of the CDR3 is 15 residues.

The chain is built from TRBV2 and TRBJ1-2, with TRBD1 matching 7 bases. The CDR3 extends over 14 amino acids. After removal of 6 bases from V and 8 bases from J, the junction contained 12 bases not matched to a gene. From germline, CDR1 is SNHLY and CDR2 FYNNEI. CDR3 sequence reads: CASRRDREWEGYTF. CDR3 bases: TGTGCCAGCAGACGAGACAGGGAATGGGAAGGCTACACCTTC.

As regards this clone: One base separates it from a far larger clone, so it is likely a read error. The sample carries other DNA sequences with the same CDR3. The CDR3 reads CASSLAGTGNTIYF. The CDR3 nucleotides are TGCGCCAGCAGCTTAGCAGGGACGGGAAACACCATATATTTT. The chain couples TRBV5-1 to TRBJ1-3, with TRBD1 as a possible D gene (5 bases). The ends were cut back, 2 bases at V and 4 bases at J, with 10 bases in the middle. Germline V lookup: CDR1 SGHRS, CDR2 YFSETQ. The CDR3 has 14 amino acids.

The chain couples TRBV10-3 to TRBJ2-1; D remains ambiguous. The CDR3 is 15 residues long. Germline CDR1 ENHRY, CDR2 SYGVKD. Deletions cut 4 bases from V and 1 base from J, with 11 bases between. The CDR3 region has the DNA TGTGCCATCAGTGCTGAATGGGATTCCTACAATGAGCAGTTCTTC. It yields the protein CAISAEWDSYNEQFF.

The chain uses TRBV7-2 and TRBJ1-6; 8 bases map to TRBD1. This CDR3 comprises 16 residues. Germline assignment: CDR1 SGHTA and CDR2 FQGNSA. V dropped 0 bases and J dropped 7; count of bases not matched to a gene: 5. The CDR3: CASSLAGQGGNSPLHF. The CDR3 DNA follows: TGTGCCAGCAGCTTAGCAGGACAGGGAGGGAATTCACCCCTCCACTTT.

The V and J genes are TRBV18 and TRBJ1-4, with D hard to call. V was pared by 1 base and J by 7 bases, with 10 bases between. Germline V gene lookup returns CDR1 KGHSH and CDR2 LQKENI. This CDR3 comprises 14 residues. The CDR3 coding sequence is TGTGCCAGCTCACCACAGGAGATAAGTGAAAAACTGTTTTTT. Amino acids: CASSPQEISEKLFF.

CDR3 DNA: TGTGCCAGCAGCTTAGAAGGTGAGCAGTTCTTC. It is translated as CASSLEGEQFF. The rearrangement uses TRBV11-3 and TRBJ2-1; D remains ambiguous. The CDR3 is made up of 11 amino acids. Trimming left V 0 bases short and J 9 bases short, with 3 bases between. The V gene's germline CDR1 is SGHNT and CDR2 YENEEA.

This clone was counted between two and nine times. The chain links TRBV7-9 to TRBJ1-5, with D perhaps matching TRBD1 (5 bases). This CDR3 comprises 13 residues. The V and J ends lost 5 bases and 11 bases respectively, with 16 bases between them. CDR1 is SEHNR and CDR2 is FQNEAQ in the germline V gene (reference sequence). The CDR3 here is CASSRDGVLAQHF. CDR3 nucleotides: TGTGCCAGCAGCCGGGACGGGGTTTTAGCCCAGCATTTT.

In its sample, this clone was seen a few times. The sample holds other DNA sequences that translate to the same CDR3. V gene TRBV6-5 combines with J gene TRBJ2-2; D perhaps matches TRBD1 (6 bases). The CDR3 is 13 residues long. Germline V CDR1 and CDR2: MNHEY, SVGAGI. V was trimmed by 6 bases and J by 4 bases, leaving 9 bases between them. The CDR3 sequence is CASSLQGTGELFF. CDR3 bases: TGTGCCAGCAGCCTACAGGGCACCGGGGAGCTGTTTTTT.

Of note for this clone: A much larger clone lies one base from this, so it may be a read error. This CDR3 is CASRTGYNEQFF. CDR3 DNA: TGTGCCAGCAGGACAGGGTACAATGAGCAGTTCTTC. The V gene is TRBV6-5, the J gene TRBJ2-1; 7 bases match TRBD1. The junction had 0 bases not matched to a gene; V was cut back by 6 bases and J by 4 bases. CDR3 length equals 12 residues. CDR1 MNHEY and CDR2 SVGAGI come from the germline V gene.

CDR3 sequence (DNA): TGCAGCGTTAGGGCGGGGGGCACCTACGAGCAGTACTTC. It codes for CSVRAGGTYEQYF. The chain joins TRBV29-1 to TRBJ2-7, with 8 nucleotides matching TRBD2. This CDR3 is 13 amino acids long. The germline gives CDR1 SQVTM, CDR2 ANQGSEA. V lost 5 bases, J lost 2 bases, and 5 bases stayed unmatched.

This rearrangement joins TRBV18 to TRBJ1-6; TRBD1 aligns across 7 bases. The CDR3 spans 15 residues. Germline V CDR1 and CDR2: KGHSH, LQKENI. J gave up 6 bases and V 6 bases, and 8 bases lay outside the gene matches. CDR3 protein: CASSQTGQSNSPLHF. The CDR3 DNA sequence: TGTGCCAGCTCCCAAACGGGACAGAGTAATTCACCCCTCCACTTT.

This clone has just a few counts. CDR3 coding DNA: TGCGCCAGCAGTGCGGTCACCTACGAGCAGTACTTC. Its translation: CASSAVTYEQYF. V is TRBV10-2 and J is TRBJ2-7; no firm D call. This CDR3 is built from 12 residues. V was pared by 4 bases and J by 2 bases, with 6 bases between. From germline, CDR1 is WSHSY and CDR2 SAAADI.

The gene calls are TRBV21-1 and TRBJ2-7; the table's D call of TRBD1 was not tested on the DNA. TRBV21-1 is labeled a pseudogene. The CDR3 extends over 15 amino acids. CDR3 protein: CASSKWYLTVYEQYF. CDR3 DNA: TGTGCCAGCAGCAAATGGTACTTGACAGTCTACGAGCAGTACTTC.

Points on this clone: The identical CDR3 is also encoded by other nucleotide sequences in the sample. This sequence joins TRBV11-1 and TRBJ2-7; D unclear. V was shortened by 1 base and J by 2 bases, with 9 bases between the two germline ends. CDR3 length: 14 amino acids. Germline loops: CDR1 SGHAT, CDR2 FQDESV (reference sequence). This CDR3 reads CASSLGHATYEQYF. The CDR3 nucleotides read TGTGCCAGCAGCTTAGGGCACGCCACCTACGAGCAGTACTTC.

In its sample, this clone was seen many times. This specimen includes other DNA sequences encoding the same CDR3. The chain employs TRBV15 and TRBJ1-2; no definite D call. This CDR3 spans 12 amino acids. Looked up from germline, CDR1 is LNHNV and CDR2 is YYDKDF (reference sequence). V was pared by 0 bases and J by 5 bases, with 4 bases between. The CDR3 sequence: CATSRESYGYTF. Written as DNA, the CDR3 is TGTGCCACCAGCAGAGAGAGTTATGGCTACACCTTC.

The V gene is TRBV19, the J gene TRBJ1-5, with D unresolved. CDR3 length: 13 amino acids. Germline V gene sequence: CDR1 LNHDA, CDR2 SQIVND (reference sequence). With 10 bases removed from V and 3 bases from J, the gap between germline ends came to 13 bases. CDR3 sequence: CATSPGHNQPQHF. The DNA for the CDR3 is TGTGCCACCAGTCCGGGTCACAATCAGCCCCAGCATTTT.

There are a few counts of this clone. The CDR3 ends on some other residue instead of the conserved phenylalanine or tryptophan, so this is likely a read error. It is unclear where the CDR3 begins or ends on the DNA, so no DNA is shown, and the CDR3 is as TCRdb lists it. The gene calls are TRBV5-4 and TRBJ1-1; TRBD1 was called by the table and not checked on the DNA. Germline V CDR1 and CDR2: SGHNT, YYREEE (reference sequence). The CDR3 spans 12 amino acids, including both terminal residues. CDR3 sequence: CASSATSGGYAL.

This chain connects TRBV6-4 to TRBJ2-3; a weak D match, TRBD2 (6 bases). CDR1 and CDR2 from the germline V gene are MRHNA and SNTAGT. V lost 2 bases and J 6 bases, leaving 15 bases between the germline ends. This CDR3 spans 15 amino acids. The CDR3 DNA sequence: TGTGCCAGCAGTGACCGGGGGTCCGCCTTTGATACGCAGTATTTT. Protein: CASSDRGSAFDTQYF.

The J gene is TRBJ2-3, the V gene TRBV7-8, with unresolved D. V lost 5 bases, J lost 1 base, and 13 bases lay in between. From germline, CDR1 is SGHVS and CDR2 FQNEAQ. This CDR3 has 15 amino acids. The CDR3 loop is CASSPAGKGTDTQYF. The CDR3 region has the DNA TGTGCCAGCAGCCCAGCCGGAAAAGGCACAGATACGCAGTATTTT.

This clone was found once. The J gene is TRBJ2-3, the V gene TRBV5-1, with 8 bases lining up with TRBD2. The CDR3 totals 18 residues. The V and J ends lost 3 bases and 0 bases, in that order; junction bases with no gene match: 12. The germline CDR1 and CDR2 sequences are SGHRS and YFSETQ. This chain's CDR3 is CASSSPGLEVPSTDTQYF. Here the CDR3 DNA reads TGCGCCAGCAGCTCTCCGGGACTAGAAGTTCCTAGCACAGATACGCAGTATTTT.

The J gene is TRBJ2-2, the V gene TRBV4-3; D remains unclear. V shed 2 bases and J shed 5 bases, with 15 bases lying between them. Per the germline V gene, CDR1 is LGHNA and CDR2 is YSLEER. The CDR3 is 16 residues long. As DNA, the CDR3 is TGCGCCAGCAGCCAAATTACGGGCCTCTTGACCGGGGAGCTGTTTTTT. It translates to CASSQITGLLTGELFF.